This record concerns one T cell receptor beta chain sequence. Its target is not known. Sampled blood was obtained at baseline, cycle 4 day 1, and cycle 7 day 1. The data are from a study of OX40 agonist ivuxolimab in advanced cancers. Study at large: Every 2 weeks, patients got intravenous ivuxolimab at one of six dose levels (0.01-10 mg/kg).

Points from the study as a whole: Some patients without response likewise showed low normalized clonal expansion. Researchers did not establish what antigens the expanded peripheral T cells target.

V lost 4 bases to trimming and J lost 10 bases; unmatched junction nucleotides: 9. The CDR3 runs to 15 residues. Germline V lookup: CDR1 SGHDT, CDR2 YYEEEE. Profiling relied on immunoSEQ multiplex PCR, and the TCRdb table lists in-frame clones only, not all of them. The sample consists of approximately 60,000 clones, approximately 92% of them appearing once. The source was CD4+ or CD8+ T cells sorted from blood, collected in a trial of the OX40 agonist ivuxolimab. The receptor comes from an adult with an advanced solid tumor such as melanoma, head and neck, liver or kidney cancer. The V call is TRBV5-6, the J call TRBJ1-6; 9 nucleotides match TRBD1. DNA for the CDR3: TGTGCCAGCAGCCCACCCGGGACAGGGACCTCACCCCTCCACTTT. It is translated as CASSPPGTGTSPLHF.